Listed below are T cell receptor beta chains from one sample, sequenced in a study of cytomegalovirus exposure and HLA in healthy donors. Assay: immunoSEQ multiplex PCR; the TCRdb copy retains only in-frame clones and omits some. The top ten hold approximately 5.3% of the sample, which has 55,000 to 70,000 clones, more than 85% seen once. Sequencing was performed on PBMCs. The receptor set was obtained from a man younger than 35 in good health and CMV-seropositive. Both conserved end residues are part of each CDR3. A D gene is named only where the DNA matches it firmly. A clone size is listed for some rows: how often the clone was seen (once, few, many), or a class if it is expanded.

V gene	clone size	D gene	J gene	CDR3 DNA	CDR3 protein
TRBV19	-	-	TRBJ2-3	TGTGCCTCGTGTCTGCGGGATAATAGGGATACGCAGTATTTT	CASCLRDNRDTQYF
TRBV7-8	-	-	TRBJ1-4	TGTGCCAGCAGCTTAGGGGGAGGCGATGAAAAACTGTTTTTT	CASSLGGGDEKLFF
TRBV11-3	-	TRBD2	TRBJ2-1	TGTGCCAGCAGCTTAGACCGACTAGCGGATCACAATGAGCAGTTCTTC	CASSLDRLADHNEQFF
TRBV6-5	-	-	TRBJ2-6	TGTGCCAGCAGAATACAGGGAACTGGGGCCAACGTCCTGACTTTC	CASRIQGTGANVLTF
TRBV27	-	-	TRBJ2-7	TGTGCCACCAGACAGTTTGGACTTTACGAGCAGTACTTC	CATRQFGLYEQYF
TRBV27	-	TRBD2	TRBJ2-6	TGTGCCAGCAGTTCGGTAGCGGGAACCTCTGGGGCCAACGTCCTGACTTTC	CASSSVAGTSGANVLTF
TRBV5-1	-	TRBD1	TRBJ2-3	TGCGCCAGCGGGACAGGGGACACAGATACGCAGTATTTT	CASGTGDTDTQYF
TRBV28	-	TRBD1	TRBJ1-2	TGTGCCAGCAGCAGGGGGCTTCACTATGGCTACACCTTC	CASSRGLHYGYTF
TRBV5-1	-	TRBD2	TRBJ2-7	TGCGCCAGCAGCTTGTCGAGCGGGAGGGCCTACGAGCAGTACTTC	CASSLSSGRAYEQYF
TRBV7-9	-	-	TRBJ2-3	TGTGCCAGCAGCTCCCCCCCCTGGGCAGAGTGGCATACGCAGTATTTT	CASSSPPWAEWHTQYF
TRBV7-8	-	-	TRBJ2-5	TGTGCCAGCAGCAACCGACGACAGGTCGAGACCCAGTACTTC	CASSNRRQVETQYF
TRBV28	-	-	TRBJ2-1	TGTGCCAGCATGCCCGGACAGATAGGGGACAATGAGCAGTTCTTC	CASMPGQIGDNEQFF
TRBV5-8	medium-sized	-	TRBJ2-1	TGTGCCAGCAGCTTGGTGCAGGGGGGCAATGAGCAGTTCTTC	CASSLVQGGNEQFF
TRBV29-1	-	TRBD1	TRBJ2-7	TGCAGCGTTGAAAGCCCGGGACAGAATTCCTACGAGCAGTACTTC	CSVESPGQNSYEQYF
TRBV5-1	-	TRBD1	TRBJ2-7	TGCGCCAGCAGCCCGACAGGGAGCTACGAGCAGTACTTC	CASSPTGSYEQYF
TRBV4-1	once	TRBD1	TRBJ1-5	TGCGCCAGCAGCCAAGTACCCGGGACAGGCAATCAGCCCCAGCATTTT	CASSQVPGTGNQPQHF
TRBV2	-	TRBD2	TRBJ2-2	TGTGCCAGCAGTGTCTCTAGCGGGAACACCGGGGAGCTGTTTTTT	CASSVSSGNTGELFF
TRBV9	-	TRBD2	TRBJ2-7	TGTGCCAGCAGCTCCCGGACTAGCGCAAACTACGAGCAGTACTTC	CASSSRTSANYEQYF
TRBV19	-	TRBD2	TRBJ2-3	TGTGCCAGTAGTATAGATCGATCGAGACTAGCGGGAGTCCGGGCGCTCACAGATACGCAGTATTTT	CASSIDRSRLAGVRALTDTQYF
TRBV10-1	-	-	TRBJ1-4	TGCGCCAGCAGTGAGTACCGGGCGATCGGGAGTGAAAAACTGTTTTTT	CASSEYRAIGSEKLFF
TRBV6-5	-	-	TRBJ2-7	TGTGCCAGCAGGTCGAACAGGGTCGGACCCTACGAGCAGTACTTC	CASRSNRVGPYEQYF
TRBV7-3	-	TRBD1	TRBJ2-5	TGTGCCAGCAGCTTAAGAGGGGGACAGGATCGAAAAGAGACCCAGTACTTC	CASSLRGGQDRKETQYF
TRBV7-2	few	-	TRBJ1-1	TGTGCCAGCAGAGGGGGTCGTGGGAGGGACACTGAAGCTTTCTTT	CASRGGRGRDTEAFF
TRBV27	-	-	TRBJ2-7	TGTGCCAGCAGTTTATCCGGAGGAGGAGGCGGGCCCTACGAGCAGTACTTC	CASSLSGGGGGPYEQYF
TRBV5-4	-	-	TRBJ1-5	TGTGCCAGCAGCTTGGAGGCAGGGCAGCCCCAGCATTTT	CASSLEAGQPQHF
TRBV6-1	-	TRBD1	TRBJ2-5	TGTGCCAGCAGTGAATGGGTTAGAGGGGGCGGCGAGACCCAGTACTTC	CASSEWVRGGGETQYF
TRBV4-1	-	-	TRBJ2-3	TGCGCCAGCAGCCCCCTCGACTTTACAGGGGGCGGGAGGCCAGATACGCAGTATTTT	CASSPLDFTGGGRPDTQYF
TRBV6-5	-	-	TRBJ2-4	TGTGCCAGCAGTTCCTCGGGGGCCACCAAAAACATTCAGTACTTC	CASSSSGATKNIQYF
TRBV30	-	-	TRBJ2-2	TGTGCCTGGAGCAGGGGGAACACCGGGGAGCTGTTTTTT	CAWSRGNTGELFF
TRBV28	-	TRBD1	TRBJ1-4	TGTGCCAGCAGTTTTCGTCAGGGGGCCGGTGAAAAACTGTTTTTT	CASSFRQGAGEKLFF
TRBV27	-	-	TRBJ2-2	TGTGCCAGCAGTTTATTAAACACCGGGGAGCTGTTTTTT	CASSLLNTGELFF
TRBV5-4	few	TRBD1	TRBJ2-2	TGTGCCAGCAGCTTGGGGGCAGGGGGCGCCGGGGAGCTGTTTTTT	CASSLGAGGAGELFF
TRBV7-7	-	TRBD1	TRBJ2-1	TGTGCTAGCAGCTTAAAGGGGGCCTCCTACAATGAGCAGTTCTTC	CASSLKGASYNEQFF
TRBV7-3	-	-	TRBJ2-5	TGTGCCAGCAGCCAAGGAGGGCCCCAGTACTTC	CASSQGGPQYF
TRBV6-1	-	TRBD2	TRBJ2-7	TGTGCCAGCAGTGAACTGCTAGCGGGCGCTTACTACGAGCAGTATTTC	CASSELLAGAYYEQYF
TRBV6-1	-	-	TRBJ2-7	TGTGCCAGCAGCGCCTACGAGCAGTACTTC	CASSAYEQYF
TRBV7-2	-	-	TRBJ2-7	TGTGCCAGCAGCGTAGTTCAGGGATGGTCCGAGCAGTACTTC	CASSVVQGWSEQYF
TRBV25-1	-	TRBD1	TRBJ2-2	TGTGCCAGCAGCCGGACAGGGAACACCGGGGAGCTGTTTTTT	CASSRTGNTGELFF
TRBV7-9	once	TRBD2	TRBJ2-1	TGTGCCAGCAGCCCCCCCGCTAGCGGGAGATTGTACAATGAGCAGTTCTTC	CASSPPASGRLYNEQFF
TRBV4-1	-	-	TRBJ2-7	TGCGCCAGCAGCCCCCGATCAGGGACCTACGAGCAGTACTTC	CASSPRSGTYEQYF
TRBV7-3	-	-	TRBJ2-3	TGTGCCAGCAGCCAGAAGAACACAGATACGCAGTATTTT	CASSQKNTDTQYF
TRBV7-9	-	-	TRBJ1-1	TGTGCCAGCAGCGGGGCCCCAGTGAACACTGAAGCTTTCTTT	CASSGAPVNTEAFF
TRBV7-3	-	-	TRBJ2-3	TGTGCCAGCAGCTTCGCGGGCAGAGGCACAGATACGCAGTATTTT	CASSFAGRGTDTQYF
TRBV18	-	TRBD2	TRBJ2-2	TGTGCCAGCTCACCGAGCCTAGCGGGAGTGGACACCGGGGAGCTGTTTTTT	CASSPSLAGVDTGELFF
TRBV5-1	-	-	TRBJ2-7	TGCGCCAGCAGCTTTCAGGCTGGCGGGTCCTACGAGCAGTACTTC	CASSFQAGGSYEQYF
TRBV10-1	-	-	TRBJ1-1	TGCGCCAGCAGTGAGTCTTGGCAGGGCACTGAAGCTTTCTTT	CASSESWQGTEAFF
TRBV27	-	-	TRBJ1-1	TGTGCCAGCAGTCCCCGGTGGGGGCAAGCTTTCTTT	CASSPRWGQAFF
TRBV5-1	-	TRBD1	TRBJ1-3	TGCGCCAGCAGCTTCGGACAGGCTCCGGCGTCTGGAAACACCATATATTTT	CASSFGQAPASGNTIYF
TRBV5-1	-	-	TRBJ2-7	TGCGCCAGCAGCCCATCTGAGTTAGACTACGAGCAGTACTTC	CASSPSELDYEQYF
TRBV6-5	-	TRBD2	TRBJ2-1	TGTGCCAGCGGTATAGCGGGAGGGGACTACAATGAGCAGTTCTTC	CASGIAGGDYNEQFF